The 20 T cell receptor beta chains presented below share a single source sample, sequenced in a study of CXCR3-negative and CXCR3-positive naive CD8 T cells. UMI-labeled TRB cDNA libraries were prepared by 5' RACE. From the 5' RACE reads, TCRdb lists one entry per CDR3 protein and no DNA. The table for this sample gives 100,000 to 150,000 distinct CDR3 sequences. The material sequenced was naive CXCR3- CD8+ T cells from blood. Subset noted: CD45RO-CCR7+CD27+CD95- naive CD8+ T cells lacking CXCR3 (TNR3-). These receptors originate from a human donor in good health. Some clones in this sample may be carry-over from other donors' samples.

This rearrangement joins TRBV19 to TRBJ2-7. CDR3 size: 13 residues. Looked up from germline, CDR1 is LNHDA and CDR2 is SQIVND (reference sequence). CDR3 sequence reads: CASSYGAFYEQYF.

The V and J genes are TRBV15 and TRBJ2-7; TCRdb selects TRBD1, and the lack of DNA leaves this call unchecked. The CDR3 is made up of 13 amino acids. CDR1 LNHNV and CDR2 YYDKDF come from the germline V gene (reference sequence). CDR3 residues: CATSPRSSYEQYF.

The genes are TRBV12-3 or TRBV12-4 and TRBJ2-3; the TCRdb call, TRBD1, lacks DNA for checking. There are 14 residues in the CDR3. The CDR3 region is CASSSPSQADTQYF.

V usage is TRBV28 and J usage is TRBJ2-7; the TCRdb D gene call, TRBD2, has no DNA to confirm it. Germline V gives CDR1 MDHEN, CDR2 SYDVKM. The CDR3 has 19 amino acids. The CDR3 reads CASSFKATPAPRDAYEQYF.

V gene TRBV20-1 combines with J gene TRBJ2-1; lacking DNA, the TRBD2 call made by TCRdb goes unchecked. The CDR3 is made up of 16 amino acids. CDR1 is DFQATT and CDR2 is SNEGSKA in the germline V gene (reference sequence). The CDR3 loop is CSASLASLSSYNEQFF.

CDR3 protein: CASSGRDYNEQFF. This chain joins TRBV19 and TRBJ2-1. The CDR3 has 13 residues. Germline V CDR1 and CDR2: LNHDA, SQIVND (reference sequence).

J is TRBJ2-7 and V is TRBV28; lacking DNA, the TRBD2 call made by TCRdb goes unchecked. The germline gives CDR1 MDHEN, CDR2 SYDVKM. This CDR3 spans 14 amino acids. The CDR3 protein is CATSEAHGPYEQYF.

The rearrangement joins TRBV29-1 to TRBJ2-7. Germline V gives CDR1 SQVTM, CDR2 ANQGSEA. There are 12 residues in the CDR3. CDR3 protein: CSVEGGFREQYF.

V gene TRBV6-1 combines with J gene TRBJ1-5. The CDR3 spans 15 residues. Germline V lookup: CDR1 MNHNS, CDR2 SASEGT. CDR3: CASSEWNAGSQPQHF.

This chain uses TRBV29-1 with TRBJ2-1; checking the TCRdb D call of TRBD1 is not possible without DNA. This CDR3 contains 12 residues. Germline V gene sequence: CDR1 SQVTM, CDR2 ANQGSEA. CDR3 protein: CSGGQGTFGQFF.

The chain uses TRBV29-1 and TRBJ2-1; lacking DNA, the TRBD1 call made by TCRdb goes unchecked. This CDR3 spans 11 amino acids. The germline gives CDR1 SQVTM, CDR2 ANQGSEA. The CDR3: CSPLAGGEQFF.

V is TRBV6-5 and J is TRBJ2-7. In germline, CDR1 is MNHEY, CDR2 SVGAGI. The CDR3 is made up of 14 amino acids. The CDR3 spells CASSYGTMTYEQYF.

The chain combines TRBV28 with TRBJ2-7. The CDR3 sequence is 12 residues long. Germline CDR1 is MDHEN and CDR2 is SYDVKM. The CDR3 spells CASSFLRYEQYF. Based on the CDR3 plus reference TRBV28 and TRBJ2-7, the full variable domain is DVKVTQSSRYLVKRTGEKVFLECVQDMDHENMFWYRQDPGLGLRLIYFSYDVKMKEKGDIPEGYSVSREKKERFSLILESASTNQTSMYLCASSFLRYEQYFGPGTRLTVT.

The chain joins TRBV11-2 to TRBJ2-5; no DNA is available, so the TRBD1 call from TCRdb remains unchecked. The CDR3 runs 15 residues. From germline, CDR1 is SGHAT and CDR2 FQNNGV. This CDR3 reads CASSIHRVGQETQYF.

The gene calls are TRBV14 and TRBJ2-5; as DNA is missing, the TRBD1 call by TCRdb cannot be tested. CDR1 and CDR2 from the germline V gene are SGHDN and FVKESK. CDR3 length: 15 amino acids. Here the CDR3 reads CASSQDRRRRETQYF. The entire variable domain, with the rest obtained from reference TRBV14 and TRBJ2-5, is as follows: EAGVTQFPSHSVIEKGQTVTLRCDPISGHDNLYWYRRVMGKEIKFLLHFVKESKQDESGMPNNRFLAERTGGTYSTLKVQPAELEDSGVYFCASSQDRRRRETQYFGPGTRLLVL.

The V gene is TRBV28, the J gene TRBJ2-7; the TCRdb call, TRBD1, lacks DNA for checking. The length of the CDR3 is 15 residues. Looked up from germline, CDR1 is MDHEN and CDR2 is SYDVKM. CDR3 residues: CASSSPQGGGYEQYF.

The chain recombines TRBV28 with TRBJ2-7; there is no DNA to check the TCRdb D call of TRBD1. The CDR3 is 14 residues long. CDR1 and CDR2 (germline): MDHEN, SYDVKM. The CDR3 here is CASSLLAVVPEQYF. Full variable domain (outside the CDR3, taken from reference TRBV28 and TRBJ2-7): DVKVTQSSRYLVKRTGEKVFLECVQDMDHENMFWYRQDPGLGLRLIYFSYDVKMKEKGDIPEGYSVSREKKERFSLILESASTNQTSMYLCASSLLAVVPEQYFGPGTRLTVT.

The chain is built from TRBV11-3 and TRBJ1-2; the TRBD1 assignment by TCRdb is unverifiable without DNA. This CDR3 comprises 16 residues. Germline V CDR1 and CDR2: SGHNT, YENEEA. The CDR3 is CASSLDRGTPSYGYTF.

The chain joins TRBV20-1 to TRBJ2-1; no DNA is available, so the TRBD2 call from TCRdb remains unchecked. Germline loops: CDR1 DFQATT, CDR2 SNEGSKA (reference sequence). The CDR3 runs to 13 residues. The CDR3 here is CSARARVSREQFF.

This chain's CDR3 is CASSLEGDSRAFF. The chain uses TRBV5-1 and TRBJ1-1. Per the germline V gene, CDR1 is SGHRS and CDR2 is YFSETQ. The CDR3 is 13 amino acids.